These T cell receptor beta chains were read from a single sample in a study of blood T cell repertoires in COVID-19. The method was immunoSEQ multiplex PCR; TCRdb's version includes in-frame clones alone and lacks a portion of them. Of approximately 23,000 clones in the sample, about 92% were seen once. Sequenced material: peripheral blood. Source of these receptors: a man aged 65 to 85 with acute or convalescent COVID-19. CDR3s leave out the opening cysteine and the closing phenylalanine or tryptophan.

TRBV19	TRBJ2-1	ASSMGWRSIGRNEQF
TRBV7-2	TRBJ1-1	ASSLDRGLTEAF
TRBV19	TRBJ1-5	ASRYRADNQPQH
TRBV6-5	TRBJ1-6	ASNRLSSYNSPLH
TRBV11-3	TRBJ2-5	ASSLDGGPQETQY
TRBV12-3/TRBV12-4	TRBJ2-3	ASSLVSADTQY
TRBV5-1	TRBJ1-1	ASSLADTEAF
TRBV7-8	TRBJ2-6	ASSLGQATSGANVLT
TRBV24-1	TRBJ1-4	ATSDPRSANEKLF
TRBV5-1	TRBJ2-7	ASSFDRVYEQY
TRBV19	TRBJ1-5	ASSISPFGSGQPYSNQPQH
TRBV7-2	TRBJ2-7	ASSLGDIRRRYEQY
TRBV2	TRBJ2-1	ASRFMGQGAVDEQF
TRBV3-1/TRBV3-2	TRBJ1-3	ASSQAGSGNTIY
TRBV5-6	TRBJ2-7	ASSLPGQGYEQY
TRBV5-1	TRBJ2-1	ASSLGGFSYNEQF
TRBV11-3	TRBJ1-6	ASSLVYIWETLH
TRBV19	TRBJ2-1	ASKILAGVDEQF
TRBV15	TRBJ2-2	ATSRGGGGNTGELF
TRBV28	TRBJ1-5	ASYNLAGQPQH
TRBV6-2/TRBV6-3	TRBJ2-1	ASSRLSSGSLNEQF
TRBV2	TRBJ1-5	ASNRRRGVGTNGNQPQH
TRBV30	TRBJ2-7	AWSQVPGQNQY
TRBV30	TRBJ1-5	AWGTGSNQPQH
TRBV5-5	TRBJ1-1	ASSWAENTEAF
TRBV6-5	TRBJ1-2	AIHRSGYGYT
TRBV28	TRBJ1-1	ASSAYGRRAF
TRBV14	TRBJ1-1	ASSQYSIYEAF
TRBV5-6	TRBJ1-4	ASSVRQGRGEKLF
TRBV5-8	TRBJ2-1	ASSTTSGNEQF
TRBV9	TRBJ2-3	ASSASGGLSDTQY
TRBV20-1	TRBJ2-7	SARFESGQY
TRBV11-2	TRBJ2-2	ASSFLRGGNTGELF
TRBV6-2/TRBV6-3	TRBJ2-2	ASSPGTRDYSTGELF
TRBV2	TRBJ2-4	ASSEVPASALANIQY
TRBV2	TRBJ2-7	ASNPFSSYEQY
TRBV19	TRBJ2-3	ASSARRLDTQY
TRBV10-1	TRBJ1-4	ASSPGQIATNEKLF
TRBV10-3	TRBJ1-5	AISGLSNQPQH
TRBV5-4	TRBJ1-4	ASSNRTGAANEKLF
TRBV30	TRBJ2-1	AWSATDRANNEQF
TRBV24-1	TRBJ2-3	ATSALGGSGDTQY
TRBV19	TRBJ1-1	ASSSTVNTEAF
TRBV28	TRBJ1-6	ASSPGTANSPLH
TRBV28	TRBJ2-3	ASSLLAGVGDTQY
TRBV9	TRBJ2-2	ASSTLSGTGHTGELF
TRBV18	TRBJ2-1	ASSPALGLAGNNEQF
TRBV27	TRBJ2-2	ASQRAGWTGELF
TRBV7-2	TRBJ2-3	ASSLLPDTQY
TRBV3-1/TRBV3-2	TRBJ2-3	ASSQEVLAGADTQY
TRBV2	TRBJ2-7	ASGTAYEQY
TRBV7-2	TRBJ2-7	ASSLAVGLITEQY
TRBV3-1/TRBV3-2	TRBJ2-1	ASSHRGLTLSDEQF
TRBV5-1	TRBJ2-1	ASSQTSGSNEQF
TRBV25-1	TRBJ1-2	ASSYTGLSGYT